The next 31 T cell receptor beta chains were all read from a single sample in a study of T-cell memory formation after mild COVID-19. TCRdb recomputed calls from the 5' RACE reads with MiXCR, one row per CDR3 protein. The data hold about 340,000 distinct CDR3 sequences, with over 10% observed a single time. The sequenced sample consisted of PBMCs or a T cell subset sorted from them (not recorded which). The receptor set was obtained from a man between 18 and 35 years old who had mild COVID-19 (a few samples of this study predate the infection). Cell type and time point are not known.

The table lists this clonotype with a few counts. CDR3 bases: TGTGCCAGCAGGAGGCGGACAGGGACAACAGATACGCAGTATTTT. This sequence encodes CASRRRTGTTDTQYF. V gene TRBV6-2 or TRBV6-3 combines with J gene TRBJ2-3; 8 bases are shared with TRBD1. Germline CDR1 reads MNHEY; CDR2 reads SVGEGT. This CDR3 is 15 amino acids long. V trimming: 6 bases; J trimming: 3 bases; junction bases outside the gene matches: 8.

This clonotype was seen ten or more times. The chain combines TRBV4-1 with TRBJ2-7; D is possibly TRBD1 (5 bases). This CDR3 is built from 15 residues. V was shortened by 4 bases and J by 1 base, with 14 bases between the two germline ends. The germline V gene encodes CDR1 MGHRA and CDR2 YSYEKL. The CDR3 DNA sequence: TGCGCCAGCAGCCCGACAGAGACCAAATCCTACGAGCAGTACTTC. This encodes CASSPTETKSYEQYF.

Here the CDR3 DNA reads TGCAGTGCTACAGGTCCCTCGCCGCCATCGGGGGCCAACGTCCTGACTTTC. It specifies CSATGPSPPSGANVLTF. V and J are TRBV20-1 and TRBJ2-6; D gene ambiguous. The CDR3 has 17 residues. Trimming removed 4 bases from V and 4 bases from J, with 20 bases in between. Germline CDR1 DFQATT, CDR2 SNEGSKA (reference sequence).

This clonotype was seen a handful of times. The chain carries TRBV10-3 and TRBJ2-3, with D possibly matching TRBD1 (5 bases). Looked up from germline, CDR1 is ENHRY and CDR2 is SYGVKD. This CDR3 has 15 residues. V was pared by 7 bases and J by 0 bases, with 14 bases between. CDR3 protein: CAIMGRGSSTDTQYF. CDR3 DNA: TGTGCCATCATGGGAAGGGGCTCTAGCACAGATACGCAGTATTTT.

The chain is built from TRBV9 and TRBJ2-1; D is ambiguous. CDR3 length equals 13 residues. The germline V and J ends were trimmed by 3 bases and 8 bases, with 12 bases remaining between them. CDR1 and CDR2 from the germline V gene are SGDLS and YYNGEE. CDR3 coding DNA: TGTGCCAGCAGCGGCGGTTGGAGCGATGAGCAGTTCTTC. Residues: CASSGGWSDEQFF. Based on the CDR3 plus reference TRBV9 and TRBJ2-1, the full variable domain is DSGVTQTPKHLITATGQRVTLRCSPRSGDLSVYWYQQSLDQGLQFLIQYYNGEERAKGNILERFSAQQFPDLHSELNLSSLELGDSALYFCASSGGWSDEQFFGPGTRLTVL.

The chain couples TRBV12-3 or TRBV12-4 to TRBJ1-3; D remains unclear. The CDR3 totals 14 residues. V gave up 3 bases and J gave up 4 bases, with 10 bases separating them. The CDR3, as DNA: TGTGCCAGCAGTTTCTCCCAGATGGGAAACACCATATATTTT. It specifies CASSFSQMGNTIYF.

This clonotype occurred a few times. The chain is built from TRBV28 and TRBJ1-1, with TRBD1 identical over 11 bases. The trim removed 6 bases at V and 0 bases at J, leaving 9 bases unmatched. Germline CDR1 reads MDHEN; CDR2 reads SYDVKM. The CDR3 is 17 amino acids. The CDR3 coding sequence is TGTGCCAGCAGCCTGGGGACAGGGGGACCCATGAACACTGAAGCTTTCTTT. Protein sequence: CASSLGTGGPMNTEAFF.

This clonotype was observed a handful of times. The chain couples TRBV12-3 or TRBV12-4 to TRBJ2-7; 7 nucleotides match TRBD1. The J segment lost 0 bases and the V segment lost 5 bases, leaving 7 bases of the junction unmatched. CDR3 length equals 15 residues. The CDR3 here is CASSTRTGRSYEQYF. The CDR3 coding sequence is TGTGCCAGCAGTACCCGGACAGGCCGCTCCTACGAGCAGTACTTC.

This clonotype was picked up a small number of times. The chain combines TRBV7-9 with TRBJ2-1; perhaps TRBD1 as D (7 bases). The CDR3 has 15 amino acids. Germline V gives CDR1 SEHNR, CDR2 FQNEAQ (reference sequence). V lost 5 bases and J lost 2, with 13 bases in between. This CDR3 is CASSVRGTAYNEQFF. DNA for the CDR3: TGTGCCAGCAGCGTACGCGGGACAGCCTACAATGAGCAGTTCTTC.

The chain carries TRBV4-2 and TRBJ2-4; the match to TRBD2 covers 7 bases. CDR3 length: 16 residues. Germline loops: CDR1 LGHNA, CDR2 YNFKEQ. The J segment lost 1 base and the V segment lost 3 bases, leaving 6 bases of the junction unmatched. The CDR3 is CASSQGGGIAKNIQYF. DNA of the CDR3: TGTGCCAGCAGCCAGGGGGGGGGGATCGCCAAAAACATTCAGTACTTC.

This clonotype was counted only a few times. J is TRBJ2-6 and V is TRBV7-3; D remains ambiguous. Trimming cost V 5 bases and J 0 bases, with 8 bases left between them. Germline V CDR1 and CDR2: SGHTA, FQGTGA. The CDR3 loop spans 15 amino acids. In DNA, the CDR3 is TGTGCCAGCAGCAAACAGAGCTCTGGGGCCAACGTCCTGACTTTC. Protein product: CASSKQSSGANVLTF.

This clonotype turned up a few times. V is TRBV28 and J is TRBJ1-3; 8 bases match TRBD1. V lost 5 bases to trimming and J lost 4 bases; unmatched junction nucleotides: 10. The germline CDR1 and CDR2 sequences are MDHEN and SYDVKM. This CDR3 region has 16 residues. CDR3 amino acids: CASSTTGQGNGNTIYF. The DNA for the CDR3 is TGTGCCAGCAGTACAACAGGACAGGGAAACGGAAACACCATATATTTT.

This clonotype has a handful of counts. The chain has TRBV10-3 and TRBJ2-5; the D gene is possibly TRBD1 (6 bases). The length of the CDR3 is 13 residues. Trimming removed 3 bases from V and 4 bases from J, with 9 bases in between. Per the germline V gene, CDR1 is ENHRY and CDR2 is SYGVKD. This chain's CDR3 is CAISDRGSETQYF. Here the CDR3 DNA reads TGTGCCATCAGTGACAGGGGATCAGAGACCCAGTACTTC.

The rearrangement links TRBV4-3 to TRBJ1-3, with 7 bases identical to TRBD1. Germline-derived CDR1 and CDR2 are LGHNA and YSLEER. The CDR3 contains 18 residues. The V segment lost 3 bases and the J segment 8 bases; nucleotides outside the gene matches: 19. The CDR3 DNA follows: TGCGCCAGCAGCCAGGGGTCCGGGACAGCCGTTGGGAGGGACACCATATATTTT. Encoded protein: CASSQGSGTAVGRDTIYF.

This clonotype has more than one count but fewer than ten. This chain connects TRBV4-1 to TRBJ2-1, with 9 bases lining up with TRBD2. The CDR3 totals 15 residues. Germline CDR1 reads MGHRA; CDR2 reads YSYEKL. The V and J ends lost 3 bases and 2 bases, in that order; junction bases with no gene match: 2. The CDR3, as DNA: TGCGCCAGCAGCCAGAGCGGGGGGACCTACAATGAGCAGTTCTTC. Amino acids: CASSQSGGTYNEQFF.

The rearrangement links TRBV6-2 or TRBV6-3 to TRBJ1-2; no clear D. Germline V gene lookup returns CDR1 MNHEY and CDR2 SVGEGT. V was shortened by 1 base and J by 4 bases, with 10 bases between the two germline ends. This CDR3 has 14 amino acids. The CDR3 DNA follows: TGTGCCAGCAGTTACTTTGCGGCTTTCTATGGCTACACCTTC. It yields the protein CASSYFAAFYGYTF.

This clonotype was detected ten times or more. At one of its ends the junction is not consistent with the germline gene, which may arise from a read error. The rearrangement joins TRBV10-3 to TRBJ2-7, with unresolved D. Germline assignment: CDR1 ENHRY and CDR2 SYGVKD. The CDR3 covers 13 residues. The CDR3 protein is CAIGDRGTYEQYF. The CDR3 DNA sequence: TGTGCCATCGGTGATCGAGGTACCTACGAGCAGTACTTC.

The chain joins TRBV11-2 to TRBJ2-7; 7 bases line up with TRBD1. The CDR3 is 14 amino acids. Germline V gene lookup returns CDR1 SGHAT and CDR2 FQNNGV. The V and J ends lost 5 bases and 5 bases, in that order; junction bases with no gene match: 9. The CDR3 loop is CASSLDRVGNEQYF. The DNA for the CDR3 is TGTGCCAGCAGCCTCGACAGGGTGGGGAACGAGCAGTACTTC. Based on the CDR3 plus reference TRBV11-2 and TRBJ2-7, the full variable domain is EAGVAQSPRYKIIEKRQSVAFWCNPISGHATLYWYQQILGQGPKLLIQFQNNGVVDDSQLPKDRFSAERLKGVDSTLKIQPAKLEDSAVYLCASSLDRVGNEQYFGPGTRLTVT.

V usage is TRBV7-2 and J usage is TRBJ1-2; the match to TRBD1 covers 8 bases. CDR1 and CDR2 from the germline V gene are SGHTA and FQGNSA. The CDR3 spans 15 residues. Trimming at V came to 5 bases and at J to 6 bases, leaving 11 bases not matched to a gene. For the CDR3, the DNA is TGTGCCAGCAGCCTCCGCGACAGGGGTAGGAATGGCTACACCTTC. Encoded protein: CASSLRDRGRNGYTF. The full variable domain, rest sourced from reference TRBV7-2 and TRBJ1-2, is GAGVSQSPSNKVTEKGKDVELRCDPISGHTALYWYRQSLGQGLEFLIYFQGNSAPDKSGLPSDRFSAERTGGSVSTLTIQRTQQEDSAVYLCASSLRDRGRNGYTFGSGTRLTVV.

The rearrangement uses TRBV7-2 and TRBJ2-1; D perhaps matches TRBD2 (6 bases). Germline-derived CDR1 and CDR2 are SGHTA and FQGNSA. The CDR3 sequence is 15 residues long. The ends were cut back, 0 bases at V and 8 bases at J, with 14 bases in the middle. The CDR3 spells CASSLAGGLLDEQFF. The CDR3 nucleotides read TGTGCCAGCAGCTTAGCGGGGGGTCTTTTAGATGAGCAGTTCTTC.

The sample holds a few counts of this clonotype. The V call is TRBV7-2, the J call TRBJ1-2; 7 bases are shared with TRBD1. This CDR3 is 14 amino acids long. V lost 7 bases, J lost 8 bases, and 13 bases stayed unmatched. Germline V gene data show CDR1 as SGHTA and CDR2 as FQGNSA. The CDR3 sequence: CASTHRDSYNGYTF. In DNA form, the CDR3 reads TGTGCCAGCACCCACCGGGACAGCTATAACGGCTACACCTTC.

The DNA for the CDR3 is TGTGCCAGCTCACCACCGGGACACCAGTTCTCTGGGGCCAACGTCCTGACTTTC. Translating gives CASSPPGHQFSGANVLTF. The genes are TRBV18 and TRBJ2-6, with D perhaps TRBD1 (6 bases). CDR3 size: 18 residues. The V gene's germline CDR1 is KGHSH and CDR2 LQKENI. Trimming cost V 0 bases and J 0 bases, with 12 bases left between them.

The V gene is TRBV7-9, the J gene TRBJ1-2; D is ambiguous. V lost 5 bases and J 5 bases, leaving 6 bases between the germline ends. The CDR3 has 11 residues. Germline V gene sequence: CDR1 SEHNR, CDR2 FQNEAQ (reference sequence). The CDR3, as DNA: TGTGCCAGCAGCCCGTCTTATGGCTACACCTTC. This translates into CASSPSYGYTF.

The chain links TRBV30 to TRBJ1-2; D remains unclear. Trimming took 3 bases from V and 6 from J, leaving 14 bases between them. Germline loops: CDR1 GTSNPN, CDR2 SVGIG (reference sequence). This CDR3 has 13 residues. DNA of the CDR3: TGTGCCTGGAGCCACGGAGAGGATGATGGCTACACCTTC. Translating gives CAWSHGEDDGYTF.

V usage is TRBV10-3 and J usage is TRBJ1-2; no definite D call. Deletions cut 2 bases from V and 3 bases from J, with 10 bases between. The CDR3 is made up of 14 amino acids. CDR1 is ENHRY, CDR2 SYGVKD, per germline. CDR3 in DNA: TGTGCCATCAGTGAGGTACAGCCCTACTATGGCTACACCTTC. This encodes CAISEVQPYYGYTF.

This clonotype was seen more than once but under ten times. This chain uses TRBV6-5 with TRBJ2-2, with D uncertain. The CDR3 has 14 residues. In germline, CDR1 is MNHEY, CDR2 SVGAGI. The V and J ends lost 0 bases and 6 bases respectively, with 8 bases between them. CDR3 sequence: CASSYSTSAGELFF. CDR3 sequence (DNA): TGTGCCAGCAGTTACTCCACCAGCGCCGGGGAGCTGTTTTTT.

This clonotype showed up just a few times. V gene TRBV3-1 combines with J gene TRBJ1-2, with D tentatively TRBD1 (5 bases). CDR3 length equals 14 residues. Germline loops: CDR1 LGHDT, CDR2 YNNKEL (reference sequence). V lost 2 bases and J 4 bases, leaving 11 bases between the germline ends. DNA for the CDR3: TGTGCCAGCAGCCAACGAGGGGAGGGCTATGGCTACACCTTC. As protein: CASSQRGEGYGYTF.

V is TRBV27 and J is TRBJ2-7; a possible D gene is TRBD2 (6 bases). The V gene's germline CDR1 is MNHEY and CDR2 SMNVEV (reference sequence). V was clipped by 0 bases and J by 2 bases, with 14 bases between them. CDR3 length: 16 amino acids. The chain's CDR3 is CASSLSSGVPPYEQYF. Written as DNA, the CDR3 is TGTGCCAGCAGTTTATCGTCGGGGGTGCCCCCCTACGAGCAGTACTTC.

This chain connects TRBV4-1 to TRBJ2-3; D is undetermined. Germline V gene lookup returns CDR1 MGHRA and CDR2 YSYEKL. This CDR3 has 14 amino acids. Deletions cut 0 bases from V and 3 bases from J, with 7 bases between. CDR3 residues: CASSQDRFTDTQYF. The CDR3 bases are TGCGCCAGCAGCCAAGATCGATTTACAGATACGCAGTATTTT.

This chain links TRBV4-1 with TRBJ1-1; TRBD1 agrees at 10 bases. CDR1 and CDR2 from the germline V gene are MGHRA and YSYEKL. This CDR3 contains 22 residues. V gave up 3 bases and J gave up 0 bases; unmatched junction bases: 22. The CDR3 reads CASSHPTRTNFGTGDMNTEAFF. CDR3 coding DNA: TGCGCCAGCAGCCATCCCACCCGGACTAATTTCGGGACAGGGGATATGAACACTGAAGCTTTCTTT.

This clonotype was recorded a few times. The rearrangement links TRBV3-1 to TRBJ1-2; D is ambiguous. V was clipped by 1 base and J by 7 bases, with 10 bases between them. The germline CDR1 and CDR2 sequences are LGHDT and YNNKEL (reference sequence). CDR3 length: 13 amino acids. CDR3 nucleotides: TGTGCCAGCAGCCAAGGGGCCCGCTTTGGCTACACCTTC. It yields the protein CASSQGARFGYTF.